These 30 T cell receptor beta chains share one sample of origin, sequenced in a study of shared clonotypes between healthy human individuals (dated by TCRdb to 2020 to 2021). The library was generated by the immunoSEQ multiplex PCR assay. Here the immuneACCESS table is served through TCRdb, limited to in-frame sequences with V and J called. Missing clones are a known gap in these copies; in checked studies unresolved V genes cover under half, and the rest lacks a known reason. The sample records about 1.1 million clones, approximately 80% of which are singletons. The top ten constitute more than 0.85% of the sample. Sequencing input: memory CD4+ T cells from PBMCs. The meaning of the sample's cell subset or site label: CD45RA-negative fraction. The receptors were gathered from a young man in good health. Some clones in this sample may be carry-over from other donors' samples.

J is TRBJ2-3 and V is TRBV29-1; D not certain. CDR3 length: 12 amino acids. The germline gives CDR1 SQVTM, CDR2 ANQGSEA. Trimming left V 5 bases short and J 3 bases short, with 9 bases between. This CDR3 reads CSVPQTTDTQYF. CDR3 DNA sequence: TGCAGCGTTCCCCAGACAACAGATACGCAGTATTTT.

A few counts support this clone. The chain combines TRBV6-1 with TRBJ1-1; the D is unclear. Germline CDR1 MNHNS, CDR2 SASEGT. V lost 5 bases to trimming and J lost 5 bases, with 3 bases between them. The CDR3 contains 10 residues. The CDR3 region is CASSLTEAFF. DNA for the CDR3: TGTGCCAGCAGTTTGACTGAAGCTTTCTTT.

The chain couples TRBV5-1 to TRBJ1-1, with 10 bases matching TRBD1. The V gene end was trimmed by 4 bases and the J gene end by 1 base; junction bases not matched to a gene: 4. The CDR3 extends over 15 amino acids. Per the germline V gene, CDR1 is SGHRS and CDR2 is YFSETQ. CDR3 region: CASSIRQGANTEAFF. The CDR3 nucleotides read TGCGCCAGCAGCATTAGACAGGGGGCGAACACTGAAGCTTTCTTT.

This sequence joins TRBV27 and TRBJ2-7, with a possible D match to TRBD1 (5 bases). This CDR3 has 15 residues. V was cut by 1 base and J by 5 bases, with 15 bases left in between. CDR1 is MNHEY, CDR2 SMNVEV, per germline (reference sequence). The CDR3 loop reads CASSLFPPGMNEQYF. In DNA, the CDR3 is TGTGCCAGCAGTTTATTCCCCCCAGGGATGAACGAGCAGTACTTC.

Turning to this clone: The same CDR3 can be traced to other DNA sequences in this sample. J is TRBJ1-4 and V is TRBV28, with D possibly being TRBD1 (5 bases). V was pared by 4 bases and J by 8 bases, with 11 bases between. Per germline, CDR1 MDHEN and CDR2 SYDVKM. The CDR3 has 13 residues. The CDR3 DNA reads as TGTGCCAGCAGTTCTCAGGGACGGGAAAAACTGTTTTTT. Protein: CASSSQGREKLFF.

V gene TRBV7-2 combines with J gene TRBJ2-3, with 8 bases lining up with TRBD1. CDR3 length: 14 residues. Germline CDR1 SGHTA, CDR2 FQGNSA. V trimming: 3 bases; J trimming: 10 bases; junction bases outside the gene matches: 9. For the CDR3, the DNA is TGTGCCAGCAGCTTCGGACAGGGTGATAGTGCGCAGTATTTT. It encodes CASSFGQGDSAQYF.

A word on this clone: This specimen includes other DNA sequences encoding the same CDR3. The gene calls are TRBV28 and TRBJ1-2; 9 bases agree with TRBD1. Germline CDR1 and CDR2: MDHEN and SYDVKM. The V segment lost 4 bases and the J segment 6 bases; nucleotides outside the gene matches: 6. This CDR3 is built from 14 residues. CDR3 coding DNA: TGTGCCAGCAGTTCCCCCGGGACAGGGAATGGCTACACCTTC. Its translation: CASSSPGTGNGYTF.

The chain uses TRBV28 and TRBJ2-1; 10 bases align to TRBD2. The CDR3 spans 14 residues. Germline V gene lookup returns CDR1 MDHEN and CDR2 SYDVKM. The ends lost 5 bases at V and 10 bases at J; junction bases unmatched: 8. The CDR3 loop reads CASSPSGSIREQFF. The CDR3 nucleotides are TGTGCCAGCAGTCCTAGCGGGAGTATAAGGGAGCAGTTCTTC.

The chain joins TRBV5-1 to TRBJ2-1; 12 bases are a match to TRBD2. In germline, CDR1 is SGHRS, CDR2 YFSETQ. This CDR3 contains 16 residues. Trimming took 4 bases from V and 4 from J; bases not matched to a gene: 6. For the CDR3, the DNA is TGCGCCAGCAGCCCAGGACTAGCGGGACCTTACAATGAGCAGTTCTTC. Residues: CASSPGLAGPYNEQFF.

V usage is TRBV7-9 and J usage is TRBJ1-4, with unresolved D. Germline V lookup: CDR1 SEHNR, CDR2 FQNEAQ (reference sequence). The V end was cut by 7 bases, the J end by 6 bases, with 24 bases between. This CDR3 has 17 amino acids. CDR3: CASTPRGQAGNYEKLFF. In DNA, the CDR3 is TGTGCCAGCACCCCGAGAGGGCAGGCCGGGAACTATGAAAAACTGTTTTTT.

This clone was counted between two and nine times. The chain joins TRBV11-3 to TRBJ2-3, with 7 positions matching TRBD2. Germline assignment: CDR1 SGHNT and CDR2 YENEEA. The CDR3 totals 15 residues. Trimming removed 0 bases from V and 4 bases from J; junction bases left unmatched: 4. Here the CDR3 reads CASSLEAGVADTQYF. CDR3 nucleotides: TGTGCCAGCAGCTTAGAGGCGGGAGTGGCAGATACGCAGTATTTT.

This chain links TRBV29-1 with TRBJ2-1; TRBD2 aligns across 8 bases. Per the germline V gene, CDR1 is SQVTM and CDR2 is ANQGSEA. The CDR3 spans 15 residues. V shed 6 bases and J 3 bases; nucleotides not matched to a gene: 10. In nucleotides, the CDR3 is TGCAGCGTGGGCGGAGAGCGGGAGTTCTACAATGAGCAGTTCTTC. The encoded protein is CSVGGEREFYNEQFF.

The chain couples TRBV6-5 to TRBJ2-5, with D possibly matching TRBD2 (6 bases). V was trimmed by 6 bases and J by 3 bases, leaving 11 bases between them. The CDR3 is 13 amino acids. CDR1 and CDR2 from the germline V gene are MNHEY and SVGAGI. CDR3 protein: CASRFGGKETQYF. In DNA form, the CDR3 reads TGTGCCAGCAGGTTCGGAGGGAAAGAGACCCAGTACTTC.

The chain couples TRBV7-2 to TRBJ1-5, with 7 bases that match TRBD1. V dropped 2 bases and J dropped 11; count of bases not matched to a gene: 6. The CDR3 totals 13 residues. From germline, CDR1 is SGHTA and CDR2 FQGNSA. As DNA, the CDR3 is TGTGCCAGCAGCTTATCGACAGGGAAGGCCCAGCATTTT. Protein: CASSLSTGKAQHF.

This clone was counted ten times or more. This CDR3 is also generated by other DNA sequences in the sample. The chain has TRBV11-2 and TRBJ2-3; 8 nucleotides agree with TRBD2. Germline-derived CDR1 and CDR2 are SGHAT and FQNNGV. The V gene end was trimmed by 5 bases and the J gene end by 1 base; junction bases not matched to a gene: 2. The CDR3 is 14 amino acids. CDR3 sequence (DNA): TGTGCCAGCAGCCCGACTAGCGGCACAGATACGCAGTATTTT. This translates into CASSPTSGTDTQYF.

V usage is TRBV9 and J usage is TRBJ2-3; D is perhaps TRBD1 or TRBD2 (5 bases each). Per germline, CDR1 SGDLS and CDR2 YYNGEE. V gave up 4 bases and J gave up 2 bases, with 17 bases separating them. CDR3 length: 16 residues. The CDR3 here is CASSRPWGMNTDTQYF. CDR3 in DNA: TGTGCCAGCAGCCGCCCGTGGGGGATGAACACAGATACGCAGTATTTT.

This rearrangement joins TRBV5-1 to TRBJ2-3, with TRBD1 as a possible D gene (5 bases). The CDR3 spans 15 residues. Germline V CDR1 and CDR2: SGHRS, YFSETQ. Trimming cost V 4 bases and J 5 bases, with 17 bases left between them. The CDR3 here is CASSVGITGVDTQYF. The CDR3, as DNA: TGCGCCAGCAGCGTGGGAATTACAGGTGTAGATACGCAGTATTTT.

The chain uses TRBV11-3 and TRBJ2-1, with TRBD2 matching 7 bases. Looked up from germline, CDR1 is SGHNT and CDR2 is YENEEA. The CDR3 loop spans 15 amino acids. J gave up 5 bases and V 2 bases, and 6 bases lay outside the gene matches. The DNA of the CDR3 is TGTGCCAGCAGCTTATCCGGGAGGCCAAACAATGAGCAGTTCTTC. This encodes CASSLSGRPNNEQFF.

The chain combines TRBV7-3 with TRBJ2-2, with 9 positions matching TRBD2. The germline V gene encodes CDR1 SGHTA and CDR2 FQGTGA. CDR3 length equals 16 residues. Trimming took 5 bases from V and 3 from J; bases not matched to a gene: 7. The CDR3 DNA is TGTGCCAGCAGCCGTGGGACTAGCCTTTACACCGGGGAGCTGTTTTTT. As protein: CASSRGTSLYTGELFF.

This rearrangement joins TRBV5-4 to TRBJ1-5; 10 positions match TRBD1. CDR3 length: 14 residues. V dropped 4 bases and J dropped 7; count of bases not matched to a gene: 5. Germline V gene lookup returns CDR1 SGHNT and CDR2 YYREEE (reference sequence). The CDR3 sequence is CASSRQGAFQPQHF. The CDR3 DNA sequence: TGTGCCAGCAGCCGACAGGGGGCCTTCCAGCCCCAGCATTTT.

The chain is built from TRBV2 and TRBJ2-1; 12 bases are a match to TRBD2. Germline V gene lookup returns CDR1 SNHLY and CDR2 FYNNEI. V trimming: 7 bases; J trimming: 0 bases; junction bases outside the gene matches: 4. The CDR3 loop spans 16 amino acids. The CDR3 is CASTGLAGRSYNEQFF. In DNA, the CDR3 is TGTGCCAGCACCGGACTAGCGGGGCGCTCCTACAATGAGCAGTTCTTC. The entire variable domain, with the rest obtained from reference TRBV2 and TRBJ2-1, is as follows: EPEVTQTPSHQVTQMGQEVILRCVPISNHLYFYWYRQILGQKVEFLVSFYNNEISEKSEIFDDQFSVERPDGSNFTLKIRSTKLEDSAMYFCASTGLAGRSYNEQFFGPGTRLTVL.

About this clone itself: A much larger clone sits a single nucleotide away, making a read error possible. The chain links TRBV27 to TRBJ2-6; D gene unclear. The germline V gene encodes CDR1 MNHEY and CDR2 SMNVEV (reference sequence). This CDR3 contains 13 residues. V was clipped by 6 bases and J by 0 bases, with 3 bases between them. CDR3 bases: TGTGCCAGCAGACACTCTGGGGCCAACGTCCTGACTTTC. Translated: CASRHSGANVLTF.

The rearrangement links TRBV5-1 to TRBJ2-5; a possible D gene is TRBD1 (5 bases). The J call may be wrong; the DNA end is better matched by TRBJ2-7. This CDR3 is 14 amino acids long. Germline V gives CDR1 SGHRS, CDR2 YFSETQ. CDR3 loop: CASSSAQGSGEQYF. The CDR3 coding sequence is TGCGCCAGCAGCTCGGCCCAGGGATCGGGCGAGCAGTACTTC.

The gene calls are TRBV15 and TRBJ2-7; D call uncertain. The V gene's germline CDR1 is LNHNV and CDR2 YYDKDF (reference sequence). The ends were cut back, 1 base at V and 2 bases at J, with 9 bases in the middle. This CDR3 is 14 amino acids long. CDR3 residues: CATSRGLGAYEQYF. In DNA, the CDR3 is TGTGCCACCAGCAGAGGTCTCGGAGCCTACGAGCAGTACTTC.

In its sample, this clone was seen many times. V gene TRBV29-1 combines with J gene TRBJ1-1, with a weak D call TRBD1 (6 bases). The V end lost 6 bases, the J end lost 7 bases, and 18 bases lay between the germline ends. The length of the CDR3 is 13 residues. Per germline, CDR1 SQVTM and CDR2 ANQGSEA. Written as DNA, the CDR3 is TGCAGCGTGGGGGACACCCGATGGAATGAAGCTTTCTTT. Encoded protein: CSVGDTRWNEAFF.

This rearrangement joins TRBV28 to TRBJ2-7; 7 bases are shared with TRBD1. The CDR3 spans 14 residues. Germline assignment: CDR1 MDHEN and CDR2 SYDVKM. V shed 6 bases, J shed 0 bases, and the junction held 5 bases outside the gene matches. The CDR3 loop is CASSDRVLSYEQYF. The CDR3 coding sequence is TGTGCCAGCAGCGACAGGGTCCTCTCCTACGAGCAGTACTTC.

The chain couples TRBV7-9 to TRBJ2-7, with a tentative D call TRBD1 (6 bases). Germline V gene sequence: CDR1 SEHNR, CDR2 FQNEAQ (reference sequence). This CDR3 is built from 13 residues. The ends were cut back, 4 bases at V and 5 bases at J, with 12 bases in the middle. CDR3 coding DNA: TGTGCCAGCAGCTCAAATTACAGGGACGAGCAGTACTTC. It codes for CASSSNYRDEQYF.

The chain recombines TRBV7-8 with TRBJ1-1; D is perhaps TRBD1 (5 bases). CDR3 length: 15 residues. Germline loops: CDR1 SGHVS, CDR2 FQNEAQ. Trimming cost V 2 bases and J 0 bases, with 10 bases left between them. The CDR3 region has the DNA TGTGCCAGCAGCTTAATGGGGCAGTTGAACACTGAAGCTTTCTTT. This encodes CASSLMGQLNTEAFF.

The chain is built from TRBV18 and TRBJ1-1; no definite D call. Germline values: CDR1 KGHSH, CDR2 LQKENI. The ends were cut back, 0 bases at V and 6 bases at J, with 8 bases in the middle. The CDR3 is 13 amino acids. In nucleotides, the CDR3 is TGTGCCAGCTCACCACCAGGGTCCGCTGAAGCTTTCTTT. It codes for CASSPPGSAEAFF.

This chain connects TRBV10-3 to TRBJ2-1, with TRBD1 matching 9 bases. The CDR3 extends over 15 amino acids. CDR1 is ENHRY and CDR2 is SYGVKD in the germline V gene. The trim removed 2 bases at V and 10 bases at J, leaving 9 bases unmatched. The CDR3, as DNA: TGTGCCATCAGTGAGAGATGGACAGGGGATACCGAGCAGTTCTTC. The encoded protein is CAISERWTGDTEQFF.